The sequence of this T cell receptor (beta chain) was determined in a study of blood T cell repertoires in COVID-19. Study context: PBMCs, B-cell-depleted T cells, or T cells provided the cDNA or gDNA that made up the material.

This CDR3 has 13 residues. The germline gives CDR1 MDHEN, CDR2 SYDVKM. Trimming took 6 bases from V and 4 from J, leaving 12 bases between them. Assay: immunoSEQ multiplex PCR; the TCRdb copy retains only in-frame clones and omits some. Of roughly 220,000 clones listed, about 85% are singletons. Sequencing was done on a sample of peripheral blood. The V gene is TRBV28, the J gene TRBJ1-1, with unresolved D. The TCR originated in a man over 45 who had recovered from COVID-19. The CDR3 here is CASRYQAFTEAFF. CDR3 nucleotide sequence: TGTGCCAGCAGGTACCAGGCTTTCACTGAAGCTTTCTTT.